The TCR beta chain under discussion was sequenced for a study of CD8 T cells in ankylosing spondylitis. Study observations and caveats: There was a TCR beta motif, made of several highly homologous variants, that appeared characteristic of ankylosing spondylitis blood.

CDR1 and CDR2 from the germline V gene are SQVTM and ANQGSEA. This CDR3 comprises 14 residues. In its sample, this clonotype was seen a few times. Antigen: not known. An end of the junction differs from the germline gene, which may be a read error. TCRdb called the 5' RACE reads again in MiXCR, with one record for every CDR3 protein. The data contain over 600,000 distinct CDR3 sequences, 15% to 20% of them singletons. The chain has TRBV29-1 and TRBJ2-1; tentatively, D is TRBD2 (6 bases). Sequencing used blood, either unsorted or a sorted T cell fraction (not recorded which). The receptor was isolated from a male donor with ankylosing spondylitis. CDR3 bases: TGCAGCGTTGTTGGGAGGACCTCCCACAATGAGCAGTTCTTC. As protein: CSVVGRTSHNEQFF.